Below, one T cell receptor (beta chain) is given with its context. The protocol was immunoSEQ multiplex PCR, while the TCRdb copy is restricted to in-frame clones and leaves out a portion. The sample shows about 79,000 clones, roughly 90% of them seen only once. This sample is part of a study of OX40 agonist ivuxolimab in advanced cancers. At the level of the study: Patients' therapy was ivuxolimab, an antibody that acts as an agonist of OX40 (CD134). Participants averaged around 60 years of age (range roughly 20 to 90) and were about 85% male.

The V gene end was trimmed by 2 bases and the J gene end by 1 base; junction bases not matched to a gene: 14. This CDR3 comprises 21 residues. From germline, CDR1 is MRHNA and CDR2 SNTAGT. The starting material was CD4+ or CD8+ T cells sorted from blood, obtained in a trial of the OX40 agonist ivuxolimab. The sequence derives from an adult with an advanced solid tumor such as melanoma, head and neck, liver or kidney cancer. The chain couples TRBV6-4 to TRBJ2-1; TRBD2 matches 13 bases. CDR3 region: CASSDPPGLAGRGGSYNEQFF. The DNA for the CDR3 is TGTGCCAGCAGTGACCCGCCGGGACTAGCGGGAAGGGGCGGGTCCTACAATGAGCAGTTCTTC.